Shown below are 13 T cell receptor beta chains from a single sample sequenced in a study of T cell responses to AZD1222 COVID-19 vaccine. Method: immunoSEQ multiplex PCR; TCRdb's copy keeps in-frame clones and lacks some. The table has about 79,000 clones, 65% to 85% seen once. The starting material was peripheral blood, obtained on day 0 of AZD1222 vaccination. These receptors were collected from an adult in good health.

This clone was seen just once. The chain joins TRBV7-8 to TRBJ2-1; 9 nucleotides match TRBD2. Germline V gene data show CDR1 as SGHVS and CDR2 as FQNEAQ. The CDR3 totals 16 residues. After removal of 5 bases from V and 8 bases from J, the junction contained 13 bases not matched to a gene. Here the CDR3 DNA reads TGTGCCAGCAGCCCATTATACGGCGGGAGGGTCGATGAGCAGTTCTTC. Its protein is CASSPLYGGRVDEQFF.

This clone was picked up a small number of times. The chain is built from TRBV29-1 and TRBJ1-1, with 9 bases matching TRBD1. Germline values: CDR1 SQVTM, CDR2 ANQGSEA. The trim removed 5 bases at V and 10 bases at J, leaving 20 bases unmatched. The CDR3 contains 16 residues. CDR3 residues: CSVTDRGWGSEPRAFF. In DNA, the CDR3 is TGCAGCGTTACCGACAGGGGGTGGGGTTCGGAACCCCGAGCTTTCTTT. Using reference TRBV29-1 and TRBJ1-1 for the parts outside the CDR3, the full variable domain is SAVISQKPSRDICQRGTSLTIQCQVDSQVTMMFWYRQQPGQSLTLIATANQGSEATYESGFVIDKFPISRPNLTFSTLTVSNMSPEDSSIYLCSVTDRGWGSEPRAFFGQGTRLTVV.

CDR3 nucleotide sequence: TGTGCCAGCCGGGGTCCTCCCTATGGCTACACCTTC. It codes for CASRGPPYGYTF. The chain recombines TRBV6-4 with TRBJ1-2, with unresolved D. V dropped 8 bases and J dropped 4 bases, with 11 bases sitting between them. Germline values: CDR1 MRHNA, CDR2 SNTAGT. The CDR3 totals 12 residues.

The chain carries TRBV19 and TRBJ2-7; D is unresolved. Germline assignment: CDR1 LNHDA and CDR2 SQIVND (reference sequence). The length of the CDR3 is 15 residues. Trimming removed 1 base at V and 3 bases at J, with 13 bases between. CDR3 amino acids: CASSIVMGLGYEQYF. The DNA of the CDR3 is TGTGCCAGTAGTATAGTAATGGGGTTGGGCTACGAGCAGTACTTC.

This clone was detected a few times. Written as DNA, the CDR3 is TGTGCCAGCAGCTTAGGACAGGTTATGGGCTACACCTTC. Translated, it gives CASSLGQVMGYTF. V gene TRBV7-2 combines with J gene TRBJ1-2, with D possibly being TRBD1 (6 bases). The CDR3 covers 13 residues. Germline CDR1 reads SGHTA; CDR2 reads FQGNSA. V was cut by 1 base and J by 8 bases, with 11 bases left in between.

The chain joins TRBV30 to TRBJ1-5; the match to TRBD1 covers 7 bases. Germline V gene sequence: CDR1 GTSNPN, CDR2 SVGIG (reference sequence). This CDR3 is built from 17 residues. Trimming removed 1 base from V and 0 bases from J; junction bases left unmatched: 9. CDR3 protein: CAWSGDRGPYSNQPQHF. The CDR3 nucleotides are TGTGCCTGGAGTGGAGATAGGGGGCCATATAGCAATCAGCCCCAGCATTTT.

The J gene is TRBJ1-6, the V gene TRBV28, with a tentative D call TRBD1 (5 bases). Deletions cut 6 bases from V and 11 bases from J, with 23 bases between. This CDR3 is built from 16 residues. Germline V CDR1 and CDR2: MDHEN, SYDVKM. The CDR3 DNA follows: TGTGCCAGCAGCCCTCCCCGTGGCAGACAGCAGGCACCCCTCCACTTT. Translation gives CASSPPRGRQQAPLHF. The full variable domain, its missing parts supplied by reference TRBV28 and TRBJ1-6, is DVKVTQSSRYLVKRTGEKVFLECVQDMDHENMFWYRQDPGLGLRLIYFSYDVKMKEKGDIPEGYSVSREKKERFSLILESASTNQTSMYLCASSPPRGRQQAPLHFGNGTRLTVT.

The chain recombines TRBV24-1 with TRBJ1-2; 7 bases match TRBD1. With 1 base clipped from V and 8 bases from J, the junction kept 3 bases outside the gene matches. Germline-derived CDR1 and CDR2 are KGHDR and SFDVKD. The CDR3 runs to 13 residues. CDR3 sequence: CATSDLGGLGYTF. CDR3 in DNA: TGTGCCACCAGTGATTTAGGGGGCCTGGGCTACACCTTC.

The genes are TRBV6-5 and TRBJ1-5; no clear D gene. With 6 bases removed from V and 5 bases from J, the gap between germline ends came to 8 bases. The V gene's germline CDR1 is MNHEY and CDR2 SVGAGI. This CDR3 is 12 amino acids long. The CDR3 sequence is CASRLGDQPQHF. CDR3 DNA: TGTGCCAGCAGGCTAGGTGATCAGCCCCAGCATTTT.

This clone has just one count. The chain recombines TRBV4-2 with TRBJ1-1; D call uncertain. Trimming removed 7 bases from V and 8 bases from J, with 14 bases in between. The V gene's germline CDR1 is LGHNA and CDR2 YNFKEQ. This CDR3 has 12 residues. The CDR3 sequence is CASNPLRQEAFF. As DNA, the CDR3 is TGTGCCAGCAACCCCCTCCGGCAGGAAGCTTTCTTT.

CDR3 sequence (DNA): TGTGCCTGGAGTGGACAGGCCGGGTCAAATTCGAACTATGGCTACACCTTC. It yields the protein CAWSGQAGSNSNYGYTF. This sequence joins TRBV30 and TRBJ1-2, with TRBD1 as a possible D gene (6 bases). From germline, CDR1 is GTSNPN and CDR2 SVGIG (reference sequence). V lost 1 base and J 2 bases, leaving 20 bases between the germline ends. The CDR3 has 17 residues.

J is TRBJ2-1 and V is TRBV5-4; D possibly corresponds to TRBD1 (5 bases). Germline V lookup: CDR1 SGHNT, CDR2 YYREEE (reference sequence). V shed 7 bases and J shed 1 base, with 9 bases lying between them. This CDR3 contains 13 residues. The CDR3 sequence: CASSQGSYNEQFF. DNA for the CDR3: TGTGCCAGCTCTCAGGGTTCCTACAATGAGCAGTTCTTC.

This clone was counted only a few times. CDR3 region: CASSLAGGEQYF. The CDR3, as DNA: TGTGCCAGCAGTTTGGCAGGGGGGGAGCAGTACTTC. The chain carries TRBV28 and TRBJ2-7, with D possibly being TRBD1 (7 bases). The CDR3 is made up of 12 amino acids. Germline loops: CDR1 MDHEN, CDR2 SYDVKM. V was pared by 3 bases and J by 7 bases, with 10 bases between.